A selection of T cell receptor beta chains follows, all from one sample in a study of cytomegalovirus exposure and HLA in healthy donors. The assay was immunoSEQ multiplex PCR, and TCRdb's table has in-frame clones only and misses some. The table has about 150,000 clones, roughly 79% seen once. Sequencing used PBMCs. Receptors originate from a woman aged 30 to 39 in good health and CMV-seronegative. CDR3s include the opening cysteine and the closing phenylalanine or tryptophan. Fields, in order: CDR3 protein, CDR3 DNA, V gene, D gene, clone size, J gene. A D gene is named only where the DNA matches it firmly. Size is omitted from some rows. Given values are once, few, many or a class for expanded clones.

cdr3_aa: CASSWGRLETQYF
cdr3_nt: TGTGCCAGCAGTTGGGGGCGATTAGAGACCCAGTACTTC
v_call: TRBV6-5
d_call: .
clone_size: few
j_call: TRBJ2-5

cdr3_aa: CASSLFLGQPYGYTF
cdr3_nt: TGTGCCAGCAGTTTATTTCTCGGACAGCCCTATGGCTACACCTTC
v_call: TRBV27
d_call: .
clone_size: .
j_call: TRBJ1-2

cdr3_aa: CASSGSWGSPLHF
cdr3_nt: TGTGCCAGTAGTGGGAGCTGGGGTTCACCCCTCCACTTT
v_call: TRBV19
d_call: .
clone_size: .
j_call: TRBJ1-6

cdr3_aa: CASSFRQGAVKEKLFF
cdr3_nt: TGTGCCAGCAGCTTCCGACAGGGGGCTGTTAAGGAAAAACTGTTTTTT
v_call: TRBV5-6
d_call: TRBD1
clone_size: once
j_call: TRBJ1-4

cdr3_aa: CASSQPGTGFYEQYF
cdr3_nt: TGCGCCAGCAGCCAACCCGGGACAGGGTTCTACGAGCAGTACTTC
v_call: TRBV4-1
d_call: TRBD1
clone_size: .
j_call: TRBJ2-7

cdr3_aa: CASSRDRGNYQPQHF
cdr3_nt: TGTGCCAGCAGCCGGGACAGGGGAAACTATCAGCCCCAGCATTTT
v_call: TRBV4-2
d_call: TRBD1
clone_size: few
j_call: TRBJ1-5

cdr3_aa: CASKPRGSRTDTQYF
cdr3_nt: TGTGCCAGCAAACCAAGGGGATCCCGTACAGATACGCAGTATTTT
v_call: TRBV14
d_call: .
clone_size: .
j_call: TRBJ2-3

cdr3_aa: CAISRLAGVDTQYF
cdr3_nt: TGTGCCATCAGTCGACTAGCGGGGGTAGATACGCAGTATTTT
v_call: TRBV10-3
d_call: TRBD2
clone_size: few
j_call: TRBJ2-3

cdr3_aa: CATSVRDSFRDEKLFF
cdr3_nt: TGTGCCACCAGCGTCCGGGACTCCTTTAGAGATGAAAAACTGTTTTTT
v_call: TRBV15
d_call: .
clone_size: once
j_call: TRBJ1-4

cdr3_aa: CASSTTSSGGGTQYF
cdr3_nt: TGTGCCAGCAGCACAACCTCTAGCGGGGGAGGGACCCAGTACTTC
v_call: TRBV7-2
d_call: TRBD2
clone_size: .
j_call: TRBJ2-5

cdr3_aa: CASSQQGVTAEAFF
cdr3_nt: TGCGCCAGCAGCCAACAGGGGGTTACGGCTGAAGCTTTCTTT
v_call: TRBV4-1
d_call: TRBD1
clone_size: .
j_call: TRBJ1-1

cdr3_aa: CASRRDHLAKNIQYF
cdr3_nt: TGTGCCAGCAGGCGGGACCATCTAGCCAAAAACATTCAGTACTTC
v_call: TRBV2
d_call: .
clone_size: once
j_call: TRBJ2-4

cdr3_aa: CASSRYRDTNQPQHF
cdr3_nt: TGTGCCAGCAGCCGATACCGGGACACCAATCAGCCCCAGCATTTT
v_call: TRBV4-2
d_call: .
clone_size: .
j_call: TRBJ1-5

cdr3_aa: CASSPIAGGRSYEQYF
cdr3_nt: TGCGCCAGCAGCCCCATAGCGGGGGGGCGCTCCTACGAGCAGTACTTC
v_call: TRBV5-1
d_call: TRBD2
clone_size: few
j_call: TRBJ2-7

cdr3_aa: CASSQKRIGGSGNTIYF
cdr3_nt: TGCGCCAGCAGCCAAAAAAGGATCGGAGGATCTGGAAACACCATATATTTT
v_call: TRBV4-1
d_call: .
clone_size: .
j_call: TRBJ1-3

cdr3_aa: CASSLSGQGRADTQYF
cdr3_nt: TGTGCCAGCAGCTTATCGGGACAGGGGAGAGCAGATACGCAGTATTTT
v_call: TRBV7-6
d_call: TRBD1
clone_size: .
j_call: TRBJ2-3

cdr3_aa: CASSSSKITSPIADTQYF
cdr3_nt: TGTGCCAGCAGCTCCTCAAAGATTACTAGTCCCATTGCGGATACGCAGTATTTT
v_call: TRBV7-8
d_call: .
clone_size: .
j_call: TRBJ2-3

cdr3_aa: CASSLAASGGAHEQFF
cdr3_nt: TGTGCCAGCAGCTTAGCGGCTAGCGGGGGGGCGCATGAGCAGTTCTTC
v_call: TRBV7-2
d_call: TRBD2
clone_size: .
j_call: TRBJ2-1

cdr3_aa: CASSQEAGDQETQYF
cdr3_nt: TGCGCCAGCAGCCAAGAAGCGGGGGACCAAGAGACCCAGTACTTC
v_call: TRBV4-3
d_call: TRBD2
clone_size: few
j_call: TRBJ2-5

cdr3_aa: CASSFLPDTQYF
cdr3_nt: TGTGCCAGCAGCTTCCTTCCAGATACGCAGTATTTT
v_call: TRBV7-9
d_call: .
clone_size: .
j_call: TRBJ2-3

cdr3_aa: CASSFTGGRRTEAFF
cdr3_nt: TGTGCCAGCAGTTTTACCGGGGGGCGGCGGACTGAAGCTTTCTTT
v_call: TRBV27
d_call: .
clone_size: .
j_call: TRBJ1-1

cdr3_aa: CASSYPGNIQYF
cdr3_nt: TGTGCCAGCAGCTATCCCGGAAACATTCAGTACTTC
v_call: TRBV7-2
d_call: .
clone_size: .
j_call: TRBJ2-4

cdr3_aa: CASSEDEAGGSWNEQFF
cdr3_nt: TGTGCCAGCAGTGAGGATGAGGCGGGGGGCTCATGGAATGAGCAGTTCTTC
v_call: TRBV6-1
d_call: TRBD2
clone_size: .
j_call: TRBJ2-1

cdr3_aa: CASSYSPDQPQHF
cdr3_nt: TGTGCCAGCAGTTACTCGCCGGATCAGCCCCAGCATTTT
v_call: TRBV6-6
d_call: .
clone_size: .
j_call: TRBJ1-5

cdr3_aa: CASSQVVNTEAFF
cdr3_nt: TGCGCCAGCAGCCAAGTAGTGAACACTGAAGCTTTCTTT
v_call: TRBV4-3
d_call: .
clone_size: .
j_call: TRBJ1-1

cdr3_aa: CASSLGQGNNSPLHF
cdr3_nt: TGTGCCAGCAGCTTGGGACAGGGCAATAATTCACCCCTCCACTTT
v_call: TRBV7-9
d_call: TRBD1
clone_size: .
j_call: TRBJ1-6

cdr3_aa: CASSLDRLDYGYTF
cdr3_nt: TGTGCCAGCAGCTTGGACAGGCTGGACTATGGCTACACCTTC
v_call: TRBV5-4
d_call: .
clone_size: once
j_call: TRBJ1-2

cdr3_aa: CASSESRGGTDTQYF
cdr3_nt: TGTGCCAGCAGTGAATCGCGGGGGGGCACAGATACGCAGTATTTT
v_call: TRBV6-1
d_call: TRBD2
clone_size: .
j_call: TRBJ2-3

cdr3_aa: CSVRTGSNTEAFF
cdr3_nt: TGCAGCGTGAGGACAGGTTCGAACACTGAAGCTTTCTTT
v_call: TRBV29-1
d_call: TRBD1
clone_size: .
j_call: TRBJ1-1

cdr3_aa: CSARDSEAFF
cdr3_nt: TGCAGTGCTCGGGACAGTGAAGCTTTCTTT
v_call: TRBV20-1
d_call: TRBD1
clone_size: .
j_call: TRBJ1-1

cdr3_aa: CASSRPTIYGTEAFF
cdr3_nt: TGTGCCAGCAGTCGACCCACTATCTACGGCACTGAAGCTTTCTTT
v_call: TRBV27
d_call: .
clone_size: few
j_call: TRBJ1-1

cdr3_aa: CASSFGWGGRETQYF
cdr3_nt: TGTGCCAGCAGCTTTGGCTGGGGGGGGCGAGAGACCCAGTACTTC
v_call: TRBV7-3
d_call: .
clone_size: .
j_call: TRBJ2-5

cdr3_aa: CASSEDRGQRFGTGELFF
cdr3_nt: TGTGCCAGCAGTGAGGACAGGGGGCAAAGGTTCGGGACCGGGGAGCTGTTTTTT
v_call: TRBV6-4
d_call: TRBD1
clone_size: .
j_call: TRBJ2-2

cdr3_aa: CASSLLAPQETQYF
cdr3_nt: TGTGCCAGCAGCCTACTAGCGCCCCAAGAGACCCAGTACTTC
v_call: TRBV13
d_call: TRBD2
clone_size: .
j_call: TRBJ2-5

cdr3_aa: CATSRERGLAGIQYF
cdr3_nt: TGTGCCACCAGCAGAGAGAGGGGACTAGCAGGCATTCAGTACTTC
v_call: TRBV15
d_call: TRBD2
clone_size: .
j_call: TRBJ2-4

cdr3_aa: CASSESAAGEGGYTF
cdr3_nt: TGCGCCAGCAGTGAGTCGGCGGCAGGGGAGGGTGGCTACACCTTC
v_call: TRBV10-1
d_call: .
clone_size: .
j_call: TRBJ1-2

cdr3_aa: CASSVAESETQYF
cdr3_nt: TGTGCCAGCAGCGTAGCTGAGTCGGAGACCCAGTACTTC
v_call: TRBV9
d_call: .
clone_size: .
j_call: TRBJ2-5

cdr3_aa: CASSPKGQGNYGYTF
cdr3_nt: TGTGCCAGCAGCCCAAAGGGACAGGGGAACTATGGCTACACCTTC
v_call: TRBV14
d_call: TRBD1
clone_size: few
j_call: TRBJ1-2

cdr3_aa: CASSVEGQPLSYNEQFF
cdr3_nt: TGTGCCAGCAGCGTAGAAGGACAGCCCCTCTCCTACAATGAGCAGTTCTTC
v_call: TRBV9
d_call: .
clone_size: .
j_call: TRBJ2-1

cdr3_aa: CASSAGTSGGSQETQYF
cdr3_nt: TGTGCCAGCAGCGCCGGGACTAGCGGGGGGTCCCAAGAGACCCAGTACTTC
v_call: TRBV9
d_call: TRBD2
clone_size: few
j_call: TRBJ2-5

cdr3_aa: CASSAGTSPYEQYF
cdr3_nt: TGTGCCAGCAGCGCCGGGACTAGCCCCTACGAGCAGTACTTC
v_call: TRBV9
d_call: TRBD2
clone_size: .
j_call: TRBJ2-7

cdr3_aa: CASSPTEYGYTF
cdr3_nt: TGTGCCAGCAGCCCGACTGAATATGGCTACACCTTC
v_call: TRBV6-6
d_call: .
clone_size: .
j_call: TRBJ1-2

cdr3_aa: CASSRMRQLQNEAFF
cdr3_nt: TGTGCCAGCAGTCGAATGAGACAGTTACAAAACGAAGCTTTCTTT
v_call: TRBV6-1
d_call: .
clone_size: .
j_call: TRBJ1-1

cdr3_aa: CASRGSGTGELFF
cdr3_nt: TGTGCCAGCAGGGGCAGTGGCACCGGGGAGCTGTTTTTT
v_call: TRBV6-1
d_call: .
clone_size: .
j_call: TRBJ2-2

cdr3_aa: CAISESTDLYGYTF
cdr3_nt: TGTGCCATCAGTGAGTCAACAGACCTCTATGGCTACACCTTC
v_call: TRBV10-3
d_call: .
clone_size: .
j_call: TRBJ1-2

cdr3_aa: CASSFKGLAGGPSLTDTQYF
cdr3_nt: TGTGCCAGCAGTTTCAAGGGACTAGCGGGGGGGCCGTCTTTGACAGATACGCAGTATTTT
v_call: TRBV27
d_call: TRBD2
clone_size: few
j_call: TRBJ2-3

cdr3_aa: CASSSGGDEAFF
cdr3_nt: TGTGCCAGCAGCTCGGGGGGAGATGAAGCTTTCTTT
v_call: TRBV9
d_call: .
clone_size: .
j_call: TRBJ1-1

cdr3_aa: CASGLAGQGSDGYTF
cdr3_nt: TGTGCTAGTGGTTTGGCGGGACAGGGCTCAGATGGCTACACCTTC
v_call: TRBV12-5
d_call: TRBD1
clone_size: .
j_call: TRBJ1-2

cdr3_aa: CASSQDDRTYNSPLHF
cdr3_nt: TGTGCCAGCAGCCAAGATGACAGGACCTATAATTCACCCCTCCACTTT
v_call: TRBV4-2
d_call: .
clone_size: .
j_call: TRBJ1-6

cdr3_aa: CASSVDIGGGTEAFF
cdr3_nt: TGTGCCAGCAGCGTAGACATAGGGGGGGGGACTGAAGCTTTCTTT
v_call: TRBV9
d_call: .
clone_size: .
j_call: TRBJ1-1

cdr3_aa: CSDSQGANYGYTF
cdr3_nt: TGCAGCGACTCACAGGGGGCTAACTATGGCTACACCTTC
v_call: TRBV29-1
d_call: TRBD1
clone_size: once
j_call: TRBJ1-2

cdr3_aa: CASSPRQGAVETQYF
cdr3_nt: TGTGCCAGCAGCCCCCGACAGGGGGCGGTGGAGACCCAGTACTTC
v_call: TRBV9
d_call: TRBD1
clone_size: once
j_call: TRBJ2-5

cdr3_aa: CASSAQGAVNYGYTF
cdr3_nt: TGTGCCAGCAGTGCCCAGGGTGCAGTTAACTATGGCTACACCTTC
v_call: TRBV6-1
d_call: .
clone_size: .
j_call: TRBJ1-2

cdr3_aa: CASSLFGSGNTIYF
cdr3_nt: TGTGCCAGCAGTTTATTTGGTAGCGGAAACACCATATATTTT
v_call: TRBV28
d_call: .
clone_size: .
j_call: TRBJ1-3